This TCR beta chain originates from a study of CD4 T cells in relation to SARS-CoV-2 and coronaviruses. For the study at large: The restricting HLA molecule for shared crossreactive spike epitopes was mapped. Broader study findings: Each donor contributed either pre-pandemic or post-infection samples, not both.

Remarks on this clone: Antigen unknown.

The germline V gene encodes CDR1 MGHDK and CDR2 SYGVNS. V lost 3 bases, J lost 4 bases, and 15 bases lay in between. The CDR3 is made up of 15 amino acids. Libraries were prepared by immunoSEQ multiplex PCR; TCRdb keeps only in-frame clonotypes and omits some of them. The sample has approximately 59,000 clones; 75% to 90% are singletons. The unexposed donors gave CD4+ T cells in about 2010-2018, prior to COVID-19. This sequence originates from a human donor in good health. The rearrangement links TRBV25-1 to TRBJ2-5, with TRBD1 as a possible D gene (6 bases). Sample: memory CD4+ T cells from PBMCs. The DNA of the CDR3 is TGTGCCAGCAGTGACCAATTGGCAGGGGCAGAGACCCAGTACTTC. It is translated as CASSDQLAGAETQYF.